Presented here are 32 T cell receptor beta chains from one specimen sequenced in a study of T cell clonotyping in hematopoietic cell transplantation. The method was immunoSEQ multiplex PCR; TCRdb's version includes in-frame clones alone and lacks a portion of them. This table has approximately 30,000 clones, approximately 94% appearing once. The sequenced sample was peripheral blood mononuclear cells. The receptors originated from a man aged 50 to 60 in good health. Some clones in this sample may be carry-over from other donors' samples.

The rearrangement uses TRBV5-1 and TRBJ2-1, with D unresolved. CDR1 is SGHRS, CDR2 YFSETQ, per germline. V was shortened by 2 bases and J by 5 bases, with 8 bases between the two germline ends. This CDR3 contains 13 residues. The CDR3 protein is CASSFRADNEQFF. The CDR3 bases are TGCGCCAGCAGCTTCCGGGCCGACAATGAGCAGTTCTTC.

The CDR3 DNA is TGTGCCAGCAGCGTAGGTACAGGGGGCGTTTACGAGCAGTACTTC. This encodes CASSVGTGGVYEQYF. The chain recombines TRBV9 with TRBJ2-7; TRBD1 agrees at 9 bases. The CDR3 has 15 amino acids. V trimming: 0 bases; J trimming: 4 bases; junction bases outside the gene matches: 5. CDR1 is SGDLS and CDR2 is YYNGEE in the germline V gene.

V gene TRBV10-1 combines with J gene TRBJ2-5, with 10 nucleotides matching TRBD1. The CDR3 is made up of 13 amino acids. Germline assignment: CDR1 WNHNN and CDR2 SYGVQD (reference sequence). V gave up 5 bases and J gave up 9 bases; unmatched junction bases: 6. DNA for the CDR3: TGCGCCAGCAGTCGGGACAGGGGTCAGGCCCAGTACTTC. This sequence encodes CASSRDRGQAQYF.

The V and J genes are TRBV19 and TRBJ1-3; perhaps TRBD1 as D (5 bases). Trimming removed 7 bases at V and 0 bases at J, with 10 bases between. The germline V gene has CDR1 LNHDA and CDR2 SQIVND (reference sequence). The CDR3 sequence is 14 residues long. The CDR3 DNA is TGTGCCAGTATTGGGGCGAACTCTGGAAACACCATATATTTT. It yields the protein CASIGANSGNTIYF.

V and J are TRBV6-1 and TRBJ1-3, with 7 bases aligning to TRBD1. The CDR3 runs 14 residues. V lost 4 bases to trimming and J lost 4 bases; unmatched junction nucleotides: 4. CDR1 MNHNS and CDR2 SASEGT come from the germline V gene. For the CDR3, the DNA is TGTGCCAGCAGTGGTCGGACAGGAGGAAACACCATATATTTT. Translation gives CASSGRTGGNTIYF.

This chain joins TRBV9 and TRBJ1-5, with D hard to call. This CDR3 has 13 amino acids. V dropped 2 bases and J dropped 4 bases, with 7 bases sitting between them. CDR1 is SGDLS and CDR2 is YYNGEE in the germline V gene. The CDR3 DNA is TGTGCCAGCAGCGTGGAGTATAATCAGCCCCAGCATTTT. This codes for CASSVEYNQPQHF.

The rearrangement links TRBV14 to TRBJ1-3; D not certain. Germline V lookup: CDR1 SGHDN, CDR2 FVKESK. There are 15 residues in the CDR3. Deletions cut 1 base from V and 0 bases from J, with 7 bases between. CDR3: CASSQVHLSGNTIYF. CDR3 DNA sequence: TGTGCCAGCAGCCAAGTCCATCTCTCTGGAAACACCATATATTTT.

The J gene is TRBJ2-1, the V gene TRBV7-6; TRBD1 matches at 9 bases. Germline lookup yields CDR1 SGHVS and CDR2 FNYEAQ. The CDR3 covers 16 residues. The ends lost 5 bases at V and 8 bases at J; junction bases unmatched: 13. Written as DNA, the CDR3 is TGTGCCAGCAGCCGACAGACCGGGACAGGGTCCGATGAGCAGTTCTTC. Amino acid sequence: CASSRQTGTGSDEQFF.

This chain uses TRBV27 with TRBJ2-2; D gene ambiguous. Germline CDR1 MNHEY, CDR2 SMNVEV (reference sequence). The CDR3 consists of 11 residues. V lost 8 bases and J 3 bases, leaving 4 bases between the germline ends. Here the CDR3 DNA reads TGTGCCAGCGGAGACACCGGGGAGCTGTTTTTT. Its protein product is CASGDTGELFF.

The J gene is TRBJ2-7, the V gene TRBV6-5; 12 bases match TRBD2. In germline, CDR1 is MNHEY, CDR2 SVGAGI. The ends lost 7 bases at V and 2 bases at J; junction bases unmatched: 3. This CDR3 is 14 amino acids long. The CDR3 sequence is CASNPSGGAYEQYF. The CDR3 DNA follows: TGTGCCAGCAATCCTAGCGGGGGGGCCTACGAGCAGTACTTC.

The CDR3, as DNA: TGTGCCAGCAGTTACACGCGGGGAAGGAGGACCTACGAGCAGTACTTC. Translating gives CASSYTRGRRTYEQYF. The V gene is TRBV6-5, the J gene TRBJ2-7; maybe TRBD2 (6 bases). Trimming left V 2 bases short and J 2 bases short, with 16 bases between. Germline loops: CDR1 MNHEY, CDR2 SVGAGI. This CDR3 has 16 residues.

This sequence joins TRBV5-1 and TRBJ2-7; a possible D gene is TRBD1 (6 bases). There are 12 residues in the CDR3. Germline V gene data show CDR1 as SGHRS and CDR2 as YFSETQ. V was pared by 9 bases and J by 5 bases, with 15 bases between. CDR3 DNA sequence: TGCGCCACCCCAGCCAGGGGCCACGAGCAGTACTTC. As protein: CATPARGHEQYF.

A single count supports this clone. The rearrangement uses TRBV10-3 and TRBJ1-5; the D gene is possibly TRBD1 (6 bases). The CDR3 contains 15 residues. The germline V gene encodes CDR1 ENHRY and CDR2 SYGVKD. The V end was cut by 5 bases, the J end by 4 bases, with 15 bases between. The CDR3 DNA is TGTGCCATCAGTACACAGGGTCTTGGAAATCAGCCCCAGCATTTT. Protein product: CAISTQGLGNQPQHF.

The chain has TRBV9 and TRBJ1-4; no definite D call. Germline V lookup: CDR1 SGDLS, CDR2 YYNGEE. The CDR3 is 15 residues long. The V end lost 3 bases, the J end lost 4 bases, and 13 bases lay between the germline ends. CDR3 sequence reads: CASSARDGRNEKLFF. The CDR3 DNA sequence: TGTGCCAGCAGCGCCCGTGACGGCCGTAATGAAAAACTGTTTTTT.

The chain carries TRBV19 and TRBJ1-2; TRBD1 agrees at 8 bases. Germline CDR1 LNHDA, CDR2 SQIVND (reference sequence). The trim removed 5 bases at V and 6 bases at J, leaving 11 bases unmatched. The CDR3 has 15 amino acids. The CDR3 DNA reads as TGTGCCAGTAGTGGATTGGGACAGGACAGAAATGGCTACACCTTC. This gives the protein CASSGLGQDRNGYTF.

The chain is built from TRBV6-5 and TRBJ2-1, with D tentatively TRBD2 (6 bases). The germline V gene encodes CDR1 MNHEY and CDR2 SVGAGI. There are 15 residues in the CDR3. V lost 4 bases and J 7 bases, leaving 17 bases between the germline ends. The CDR3 loop is CASSSSRLVLNEQFF. CDR3 bases: TGTGCCAGCAGTTCATCCCGACTAGTTCTGAATGAGCAGTTCTTC.

The V gene is TRBV28, the J gene TRBJ2-6, with 8 positions matching TRBD2. Losses at the gene ends were 5 bases for V and 2 bases for J; bases not matched to a gene: 11. Germline V gene lookup returns CDR1 MDHEN and CDR2 SYDVKM. CDR3 length: 18 residues. Here the CDR3 reads CASSPGGTKGAGANVLTF. The DNA for the CDR3 is TGTGCCAGCAGTCCGGGGGGGACAAAGGGTGCTGGGGCCAACGTCCTGACTTTC.

The chain joins TRBV30 to TRBJ1-2; D perhaps matches TRBD1 (5 bases). With 2 bases removed from V and 4 bases from J, the gap between germline ends came to 17 bases. The CDR3 contains 15 residues. Looked up from germline, CDR1 is GTSNPN and CDR2 is SVGIG (reference sequence). The CDR3 loop reads CAWSIGHFSPYGYTF. The CDR3 nucleotides read TGTGCCTGGAGTATAGGACACTTTAGCCCCTATGGCTACACCTTC.

Only one count was recorded for this clone. This sequence joins TRBV5-6 and TRBJ1-5; 7 nucleotides line up with TRBD1. Germline CDR1 and CDR2: SGHDT and YYEEEE. Losses at the gene ends were 3 bases for V and 6 bases for J; bases not matched to a gene: 12. The CDR3 consists of 16 residues. The CDR3 sequence: CASSSLGQAVSQPQHF. The CDR3 DNA is TGTGCCAGCAGCTCCCTTGGACAGGCAGTGAGTCAGCCCCAGCATTTT. The variable domain in full, with the rest retrieved from reference TRBV5-6 and TRBJ1-5, is DAGVTQSPTHLIKTRGQQVTLRCSPKSGHDTVSWYQQALGQGPQFIFQYYEEEERQRGNFPDRFSGHQFPNYSSELNVNALLLGDSALYLCASSSLGQAVSQPQHFGDGTRLSIL.

The rearrangement uses TRBV6-5 and TRBJ2-7; 8 nucleotides match TRBD2. V dropped 8 bases and J dropped 3; count of bases not matched to a gene: 6. The CDR3 covers 13 residues. Per germline, CDR1 MNHEY and CDR2 SVGAGI. CDR3 sequence (DNA): TGTGCCAGCGGCAGCGGGGGCCTCTACGAGCAGTACTTC. Translation gives CASGSGGLYEQYF.

The CDR3 DNA follows: TGCGCCAGCAGCCAAGTCAGGAAGAATTCACCCCTCCACTTT. Translated: CASSQVRKNSPLHF. The chain recombines TRBV4-3 with TRBJ1-6, with D unresolved. Germline V gene sequence: CDR1 LGHNA, CDR2 YSLEER. The CDR3 spans 14 residues. V lost 1 base, J lost 7 bases, and 8 bases lay in between.

The chain carries TRBV2 and TRBJ1-5, with D tentatively TRBD1 (6 bases). Germline V CDR1 and CDR2: SNHLY, FYNNEI. The V gene lost 6 bases and the J gene lost 7 bases, with 16 bases spanning the gap. CDR3 length equals 14 residues. This CDR3 is CASSGGRSGQPQHF. DNA of the CDR3: TGTGCCAGCAGCGGGGGCAGGTCAGGGCAGCCCCAGCATTTT.

The rearrangement links TRBV5-4 to TRBJ2-7; 9 bases are shared with TRBD2. In germline, CDR1 is SGHNT, CDR2 YYREEE (reference sequence). The length of the CDR3 is 15 residues. With 6 bases clipped from V and 2 bases from J, the junction kept 9 bases outside the gene matches. The CDR3 here is CASTIAGVHPYEQYF. The CDR3 nucleotides read TGTGCCAGCACTATAGCGGGGGTACATCCCTACGAGCAGTACTTC.

The chain joins TRBV19 to TRBJ1-6; 8 bases align to TRBD1. CDR1 is LNHDA, CDR2 SQIVND, per germline (reference sequence). Trimming at V came to 4 bases and at J to 6 bases, leaving 8 bases not matched to a gene. The CDR3 runs 16 residues. CDR3 amino acids: CASSTQGGQGNSPLHF. The CDR3 DNA sequence: TGTGCCAGTAGTACCCAAGGAGGACAGGGTAATTCACCCCTCCACTTT.

The chain combines TRBV29-1 with TRBJ1-5; no firm D call. This CDR3 region has 13 residues. The V end was cut by 4 bases, the J end by 7 bases, with 14 bases between. Germline V CDR1 and CDR2: SQVTM, ANQGSEA. The CDR3 sequence is CSVAWGSNQPQHF. The CDR3 DNA follows: TGCAGCGTTGCCTGGGGTAGTAACCAGCCCCAGCATTTT. The full variable domain, its missing parts supplied by reference TRBV29-1 and TRBJ1-5, is SAVISQKPSRDICQRGTSLTIQCQVDSQVTMMFWYRQQPGQSLTLIATANQGSEATYESGFVIDKFPISRPNLTFSTLTVSNMSPEDSSIYLCSVAWGSNQPQHFGDGTRLSIL.

The chain combines TRBV7-3 with TRBJ1-5; D call uncertain. The V end was cut by 1 base, the J end by 1 base, with 8 bases between. From germline, CDR1 is SGHTA and CDR2 FQGTGA. This CDR3 has 15 amino acids. The CDR3 here is CASSLRGGSNQPQHF. CDR3 coding DNA: TGTGCCAGCAGCTTAAGAGGAGGAAGCAATCAGCCCCAGCATTTT.

The chain uses TRBV25-1 and TRBJ1-5; D remains unclear. The CDR3 is 13 amino acids. Trimming cost V 4 bases and J 7 bases, with 11 bases left between them. From germline, CDR1 is MGHDK and CDR2 SYGVNS. CDR3 amino acids: CASSVGGYQPQHF. The CDR3 DNA reads as TGTGCCAGCAGTGTTGGTGGGTACCAGCCCCAGCATTTT.

DNA of the CDR3: TGCGCCAGCAGCCAAGATAGCGAACACGGGGGCTACGAGCAGTACTTC. It is translated as CASSQDSEHGGYEQYF. The rearrangement uses TRBV4-1 and TRBJ2-7, with a tentative D call TRBD2 (6 bases). With 0 bases removed from V and 3 bases from J, the gap between germline ends came to 15 bases. There are 16 residues in the CDR3. Germline V CDR1 and CDR2: MGHRA, YSYEKL.

V and J are TRBV7-9 and TRBJ1-1; no clear D. This CDR3 region has 14 residues. Deletions cut 5 bases from V and 4 bases from J, with 14 bases between. Per the germline V gene, CDR1 is SEHNR and CDR2 is FQNEAQ (reference sequence). As DNA, the CDR3 is TGTGCCAGCAGCCTGGAGGTAAGCGGCACTGAAGCTTTCTTT. It is translated as CASSLEVSGTEAFF. Looking up the rest from reference TRBV7-9 and TRBJ1-1 gives the full variable domain: DTGVSQNPRHKITKRGQNVTFRCDPISEHNRLYWYRQTLGQGPEFLTYFQNEAQLEKSRLLSDRFSAERPKGSFSTLEIQRTEQGDSAMYLCASSLEVSGTEAFFGQGTRLTVV.

This chain joins TRBV5-1 and TRBJ1-2; unclear D gene. CDR3 size: 14 residues. V shed 3 bases and J shed 8 bases, with 17 bases lying between them. From germline, CDR1 is SGHRS and CDR2 YFSETQ. Here the CDR3 reads CASSYRDPVGGYTF. The CDR3 DNA reads as TGCGCCAGCAGCTACCGGGATCCCGTCGGGGGCTACACCTTC.

The rearrangement links TRBV5-1 to TRBJ1-2; 10 nucleotides align to TRBD1. The CDR3 runs 14 residues. J was trimmed by 5 bases and V by 4 bases; bases with no gene match: 5. Germline loops: CDR1 SGHRS, CDR2 YFSETQ. In nucleotides, the CDR3 is TGCGCCAGCAGCGGGACAGGGGACTGGTATGGCTACACCTTC. Amino acid sequence: CASSGTGDWYGYTF. The whole variable domain, filled in from reference TRBV5-1 and TRBJ1-2, reads KAGVTQTPRYLIKTRGQQVTLSCSPISGHRSVSWYQQTPGQGLQFLFEYFSETQRNKGNFPGRFSGRQFSNSRSEMNVSTLELGDSALYLCASSGTGDWYGYTFGSGTRLTVV.

The V call is TRBV29-1, the J call TRBJ1-2, with D hard to call. Germline values: CDR1 SQVTM, CDR2 ANQGSEA. CDR3 length: 16 amino acids. The V end lost 1 base, the J end lost 0 bases, and 15 bases lay between the germline ends. CDR3 DNA: TGCAGCGTTGAAGGGTCAAGACGGGGAGCTAACTATGGCTACACCTTC. Translated, it gives CSVEGSRRGANYGYTF.